Shown below are 32 T cell receptor beta chains from a single sample sequenced in a study of molecular identifiers for immune sequencing clone quantification. MiXCR was run by TCRdb on the PCR reads, yielding one entry per CDR3 protein. The sample records 45,000 to 55,000 distinct CDR3 sequences, more than 35% being singletons. The sequenced sample was naive CD8+ T cells from blood, with Jurkat cell RNA spiked in. The subset: FACS-sorted CD8+CD4-CCR7+CD45RA+ naive T cells. The source of these receptors is a human donor in good health. Some libraries in this study had Jurkat cell RNA spiked in.

This chain joins TRBV28 and TRBJ2-7; TRBD2 aligns across 8 bases. V gave up 5 bases and J gave up 2 bases; unmatched junction bases: 5. Germline CDR1 reads MDHEN; CDR2 reads SYDVKM. This CDR3 spans 14 amino acids. In DNA form, the CDR3 reads TGTGCCAGCAGTCGCCGGGGGGGAGCCTACGAGCAGTACTTC. This codes for CASSRRGGAYEQYF.

There are a few counts of this clonotype. The chain uses TRBV19 and TRBJ2-6; D is ambiguous. This CDR3 has 16 amino acids. CDR1 and CDR2 from the germline V gene are LNHDA and SQIVND (reference sequence). The germline V and J ends were trimmed by 6 bases and 2 bases, with 14 bases remaining between them. DNA of the CDR3: TGTGCCAGTAGCGTCGATCAACCACCTGGGGCCAACGTCCTGACTTTC. Its protein product is CASSVDQPPGANVLTF.

This clonotype was counted at least ten times. The CDR3 bases are TGTGCCAGCAGCAACCTGTACAATGAGCAGTTCTTC. Protein product: CASSNLYNEQFF. V gene TRBV7-9 combines with J gene TRBJ2-1; D gene ambiguous. There are 12 residues in the CDR3. CDR1 is SEHNR, CDR2 FQNEAQ, per germline (reference sequence). The V and J ends lost 5 bases and 4 bases respectively, with 6 bases between them.

This clonotype came up many times. The rearrangement links TRBV27 to TRBJ2-3; 7 bases map to TRBD2. The CDR3 spans 12 residues. Germline CDR1 and CDR2: MNHEY and SMNVEV (reference sequence). With V trimmed by 6 bases and J by 4 bases, 1 base remained unmatched. The CDR3 DNA reads as TGTGCCAGCAGCCGGGGGGCAGATACGCAGTATTTT. Its protein is CASSRGADTQYF.

The genes are TRBV6-6 and TRBJ1-3; TRBD1 aligns across 7 bases. The CDR3 length is 13 residues. Germline lookup yields CDR1 MNHNY and CDR2 SVGAGI (reference sequence). J was trimmed by 3 bases and V by 7 bases; bases with no gene match: 3. The CDR3 DNA sequence: TGTGCCAGCATAGACAGGGTTGGAAACACCATATATTTT. Amino acid sequence: CASIDRVGNTIYF.

The chain uses TRBV4-1 and TRBJ1-4; D ambiguous. The CDR3 consists of 16 residues. The V gene lost 0 bases and the J gene lost 7 bases, with 15 bases spanning the gap. Germline V CDR1 and CDR2: MGHRA, YSYEKL. The CDR3, as DNA: TGCGCCAGCAGCCAAGAATCCGGGCCCTTTACTGAAAAACTGTTTTTT. Translation: CASSQESGPFTEKLFF.

This clonotype was picked up many times. This chain links TRBV7-8 with TRBJ1-1; weak D call: TRBD1 (6 bases). CDR3 length equals 11 residues. Germline CDR1 reads SGHVS; CDR2 reads FQNEAQ. With 7 bases removed from V and 10 bases from J, the gap between germline ends came to 13 bases. The CDR3, as DNA: TGTGCCAGCACCTGGGGAGGGGGAGCTTTCTTT. Translating it yields CASTWGGGAFF.

Notes on this clonotype: At one boundary the junction diverges from the germline segment, which might be a read error. This chain connects TRBV4-3 to TRBJ2-5; 7 bases match TRBD2. The CDR3 is 16 amino acids. Per germline, CDR1 LGHNA and CDR2 YSLEER. The CDR3 nucleotides read TGCGCCAGCAGCTACGCCACCCGGGGGGAAAGAGAGCCCCAGTACTTC. This translates into CASSYATRGEREPQYF.

This clonotype was counted once. This sequence joins TRBV7-2 and TRBJ2-1, with a tentative D call TRBD2 (6 bases). CDR1 is SGHTA, CDR2 FQGNSA, per germline. Trimming removed 4 bases at V and 0 bases at J, with 10 bases between. This CDR3 region has 15 residues. Written as DNA, the CDR3 is TGTGCCAGCAGCTCCGCGGAGGGCTCCTACAATGAGCAGTTCTTC. This sequence encodes CASSSAEGSYNEQFF. Looking up the rest from reference TRBV7-2 and TRBJ2-1 gives the full variable domain: GAGVSQSPSNKVTEKGKDVELRCDPISGHTALYWYRQSLGQGLEFLIYFQGNSAPDKSGLPSDRFSAERTGGSVSTLTIQRTQQEDSAVYLCASSSAEGSYNEQFFGPGTRLTVL.

This chain joins TRBV19 and TRBJ2-3; D is uncertain. With 8 bases removed from V and 2 bases from J, the gap between germline ends came to 14 bases. The length of the CDR3 is 14 residues. Looked up from germline, CDR1 is LNHDA and CDR2 is SQIVND (reference sequence). CDR3 DNA: TGTGCCAGTTCTGGATTTTTCCCCACAGATACGCAGTATTTT. It codes for CASSGFFPTDTQYF.

This clonotype has at least ten counts. The gene calls are TRBV6-2 or TRBV6-3 and TRBJ2-3, with D unclear. Germline CDR1 reads MNHEY; CDR2 reads SVGEGT. V was cut by 6 bases and J by 0 bases, with 13 bases left in between. This CDR3 region has 15 residues. CDR3 amino acids: CASSDRLPSTDTQYF. CDR3 sequence (DNA): TGTGCCAGCAGCGATAGACTGCCTAGCACAGATACGCAGTATTTT.

With respect to this clonotype: A much bigger clone sits one base away, suggesting this may be a read error. This chain uses TRBV29-1 with TRBJ2-1; weak D call: TRBD1 (6 bases). V shed 1 base and J shed 0 bases, with 13 bases lying between them. The CDR3 spans 16 residues. CDR1 and CDR2 (germline): SQVTM, ANQGSEA. The CDR3, as DNA: TGCAGCGTTGAAGGGGGACAAGCGGACTCCTACAATGAGCAGTTCTTC. Protein: CSVEGGQADSYNEQFF.

The table lists this clonotype with a few counts. The chain joins TRBV27 to TRBJ2-2, with a weak D call TRBD1 (5 bases). In germline, CDR1 is MNHEY, CDR2 SMNVEV (reference sequence). V lost 5 bases and J 4 bases, leaving 5 bases between the germline ends. This CDR3 comprises 12 residues. CDR3 nucleotides: TGTGCCAGCAGTACAGGCACCGGGGAGCTGTTTTTT. Its translation: CASSTGTGELFF.

In this sample, this clonotype turned up a few times. V and J are TRBV28 and TRBJ2-1, with TRBD2 identical over 7 bases. The CDR3 loop spans 17 amino acids. The germline CDR1 and CDR2 sequences are MDHEN and SYDVKM. The V gene end was trimmed by 3 bases and the J gene end by 8 bases; junction bases not matched to a gene: 16. CDR3 nucleotide sequence: TGTGCCAGCAGTTTCACGGTTCGGGGAGGGATATGGGATGAGCAGTTCTTC. This codes for CASSFTVRGGIWDEQFF.

Remarks on this clonotype: Given a much more abundant clone one base away, this may be a read error. The rearrangement joins TRBV29-1 to TRBJ2-3; D may be TRBD2 (6 bases). This CDR3 is built from 16 residues. CDR1 is SQVTM and CDR2 is ANQGSEA in the germline V gene. CDR3 in DNA: TGCACCATACCTAGCGAAACGGAAGGCTCCACAGATACGCAGAATTTT. Translation gives CTIPSETEGSTDTQNF.

The V and J genes are TRBV12-5 and TRBJ1-2; D call uncertain. V gave up 2 bases and J gave up 5 bases, with 6 bases separating them. This CDR3 contains 12 residues. The V gene's germline CDR1 is LGHNT and CDR2 FRNRAP. CDR3 coding DNA: TGTGCTAGTGGTTTGCCTCAATATGGCTACACCTTC. This codes for CASGLPQYGYTF.

This clonotype occurred many times. The genes are TRBV7-8 and TRBJ2-3; TRBD2 might be the D (6 bases). CDR1 is SGHVS, CDR2 FQNEAQ, per germline. The CDR3 contains 16 residues. V lost 5 bases and J 0 bases, leaving 15 bases between the germline ends. The CDR3 region is CASSPRRDSSTDTQYF. The DNA for the CDR3 is TGTGCCAGCAGCCCTCGGCGGGACTCTAGCACAGATACGCAGTATTTT.

Only a few counts were recorded for this clonotype. The chain uses TRBV7-3 and TRBJ2-2, with D uncertain. The CDR3 runs 15 residues. Germline V lookup: CDR1 SGHTA, CDR2 FQGTGA. V lost 2 bases and J lost 7, with 14 bases in between. DNA of the CDR3: TGTGCCAGCAGCTTAGCCTTTGGTTATGACGGGGAGCTGTTTTTT. Its translation is CASSLAFGYDGELFF.

This clonotype was recorded a few times. V gene TRBV12-3 or TRBV12-4 combines with J gene TRBJ2-3, with 10 bases lining up with TRBD2. After removal of 2 bases from V and 1 base from J, the junction contained 0 bases not matched to a gene. The CDR3 spans 15 residues. The CDR3 spells CASSLSGRGTDTQYF. For the CDR3, the DNA is TGTGCCAGCAGTTTAAGCGGGAGGGGCACAGATACGCAGTATTTT.

Notes on this clonotype: A much larger clonotype is one base distant, so this may be a read error. The rearrangement joins TRBV11-2 to TRBJ2-6, with a tentative D call TRBD1 (5 bases). The CDR3 length is 15 residues. Looked up from germline, CDR1 is SGHAT and CDR2 is FQNNGV. CDR3 DNA sequence: TGTGCCAGCAGCTTAGGGTTCTCTGGGGCCATCGTCCTGACTTTC. It is translated as CASSLGFSGAIVLTF.

This clonotype showed up many times. The chain uses TRBV6-5 and TRBJ2-7, with D maybe TRBD1 (6 bases). The CDR3 covers 15 residues. Germline CDR1 MNHEY, CDR2 SVGAGI. The V end lost 2 bases, the J end lost 4 bases, and 15 bases lay between the germline ends. This CDR3 reads CASSYGSGVGYEQYF. CDR3 sequence (DNA): TGTGCCAGCAGTTACGGGTCAGGGGTCGGGTACGAGCAGTACTTC.

Only a few counts were recorded for this clonotype. The chain uses TRBV4-1 and TRBJ1-2; tentative D call: TRBD1 (6 bases). The germline V gene encodes CDR1 MGHRA and CDR2 YSYEKL. Trimming pared 0 bases from V and 4 bases from J, leaving 9 bases between. This CDR3 is built from 14 residues. The CDR3 protein is CASSQDGGGYGYTF. The CDR3 region has the DNA TGCGCCAGCAGCCAAGATGGGGGCGGCTATGGCTACACCTTC.

This chain connects TRBV5-1 to TRBJ1-5; possibly TRBD1 for D (6 bases). CDR3 length equals 13 residues. Trimming left V 4 bases short and J 8 bases short, with 13 bases between. Germline V CDR1 and CDR2: SGHRS, YFSETQ. The CDR3 DNA reads TGCGCCAGCAGCCCCCCCTACAGGGAGCCCCAGCATTTT. It encodes CASSPPYREPQHF.

Comments on this clonotype: A much larger clone differs from this one at a single base, so this may be a read error. The chain couples TRBV20-1 to TRBJ2-7; D perhaps matches TRBD1 (6 bases). Germline CDR1 and CDR2: DFQATT and SNEGSKA (reference sequence). CDR3 size: 13 residues. V lost 4 bases, J lost 7 bases, and 17 bases lay in between. For the CDR3, the DNA is TGCAGTGCTACAACCACAGGGAGTAGGGAGCAGTACTTC. It codes for CSATTTGSREQYF.

This clonotype was seen a handful of times. The genes are TRBV27 and TRBJ2-2; 10 bases match TRBD1. V was clipped by 3 bases and J by 1 base; unmatched bases: 8. CDR3 length: 18 residues. The germline gives CDR1 MNHEY, CDR2 SMNVEV (reference sequence). CDR3 in amino acids: CASSFSWGQGLNTGELFF. DNA for the CDR3: TGTGCCAGCAGTTTCTCCTGGGGACAGGGGTTGAACACCGGGGAGCTGTTTTTT.

Comments on this clonotype: The CDR3 does not close with the conserved phenylalanine or tryptophan, likely indicating a read error. The chain links TRBV28 to TRBJ2-3, with TRBD2 identical over 12 bases. Trimming removed 5 bases from V and 4 bases from J; junction bases left unmatched: 1. Germline V CDR1 and CDR2: MDHEN, SYDVKM. This CDR3 comprises 14 residues. CDR3 loop: CASSGTSGPDTQYN. The CDR3 DNA reads as TGTGCCAGCAGTGGGACTAGCGGGCCAGATACGCAGTATAAT.

This chain uses TRBV14 with TRBJ2-5, with D possibly being TRBD2 (6 bases). This CDR3 is built from 15 residues. Trimming removed 2 bases from V and 1 base from J, with 11 bases in between. The germline V gene has CDR1 SGHDN and CDR2 FVKESK. DNA of the CDR3: TGTGCCAGCAGCCAACACCAGGGACTCCAAGAGACCCAGTACTTC. Residues: CASSQHQGLQETQYF.

This clonotype appeared a single time. This may be a read error, as it is one base from a much larger clone. Here the CDR3 omits its conserved ending phenylalanine or tryptophan, so a read error is the likely source. The genes are TRBV6-5 and TRBJ2-7; D unresolved. This CDR3 has 14 amino acids. Per the germline V gene, CDR1 is MNHEY and CDR2 is SVGAGI. Trimming shortened V by 4 bases and J by 2 bases, and 12 bases separated the two germline ends. The CDR3 sequence: CASSSRITAYEQYY. CDR3 coding DNA: TGTGCCAGCAGTTCTCGCATTACTGCCTACGAGCAGTACTAC.

Concerning this clonotype itself: Being one base from a much bigger clone, this may be a read error. This CDR3 is missing its conserved last phenylalanine or tryptophan, likely due to a read error. The chain uses TRBV28 and TRBJ2-7; TRBD1 aligns across 8 bases. Trimming at V came to 6 bases and at J to 2 bases, leaving 6 bases not matched to a gene. The CDR3 is 14 amino acids. Germline V gene sequence: CDR1 MDHEN, CDR2 SYDVKM. CDR3 DNA sequence: TGTGCCAGCAGCTCCCCGGACAGGGCCTACGAGCAGTACATC. It codes for CASSSPDRAYEQYI.

At least ten counts were recorded for this clonotype. The chain has TRBV9 and TRBJ1-1; 7 nucleotides line up with TRBD1. J gave up 1 base and V 0 bases, and 6 bases lay outside the gene matches. This CDR3 is built from 16 residues. Germline V gene data show CDR1 as SGDLS and CDR2 as YYNGEE. The CDR3 loop is CASSVEPGGANTEAFF. CDR3 DNA sequence: TGTGCCAGCAGCGTAGAACCAGGGGGGGCGAACACTGAAGCTTTCTTT.

A word on this clonotype: The missing conserved phenylalanine or tryptophan at the end of this CDR3 makes a read error likely. The DNA is omitted, as the CDR3 cannot be located on it reliably, and the CDR3 follows TCRdb's listing. The chain carries TRBV7-8 and TRBJ2-1; the table's D call, TRBD2, has no DNA check behind it. The CDR3 is 14 amino acids long, termini counted. Germline lookup yields CDR1 SGHVS and CDR2 FQNEAQ. CDR3 in amino acids: CASSAHGLAGGQFI.

This chain links TRBV12-3 or TRBV12-4 with TRBJ2-7; D possibly corresponds to TRBD1 (5 bases). CDR3 size: 15 residues. V was clipped by 5 bases and J by 3 bases, with 17 bases between them. The CDR3 coding sequence is TGTGCCAGCAGTCAACCCAGGACAAGGGGCTACGAGCAGTACTTC. Amino acid sequence: CASSQPRTRGYEQYF.